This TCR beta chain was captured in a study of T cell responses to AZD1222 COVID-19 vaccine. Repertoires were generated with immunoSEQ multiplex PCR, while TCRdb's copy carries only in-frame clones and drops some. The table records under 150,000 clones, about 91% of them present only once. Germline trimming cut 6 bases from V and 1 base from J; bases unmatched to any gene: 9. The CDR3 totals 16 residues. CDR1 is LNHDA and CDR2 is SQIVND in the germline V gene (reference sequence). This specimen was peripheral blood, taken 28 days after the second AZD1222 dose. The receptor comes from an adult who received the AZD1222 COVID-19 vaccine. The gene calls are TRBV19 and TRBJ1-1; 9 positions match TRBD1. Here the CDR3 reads CASRLYRGQTNTEAFF. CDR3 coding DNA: TGTGCCAGTAGACTTTACAGGGGGCAGACGAACACTGAAGCTTTCTTT.